The 2 T cell receptor beta chains below were found in one sample sequenced in a study of liver allograft versus peripheral blood T cells. The overall study: Transplanted-liver and recipient peripheral blood T cell receptor repertoires were compared.

TCRdb analysed the reads with MiXCR anew, one entry per CDR3 protein. The sample records a few thousand distinct CDR3 sequences, approximately 14% being singletons. Receptors were obtained from a human patient who had a liver transplant. A subset of T cells may come from the graft donor.

This clonotype was recorded many times. The chain joins TRBV6-5 to TRBJ2-7, with 10 nucleotides matching TRBD1. J lost 0 bases, V lost 7 bases, and 12 bases had no gene match. The CDR3 has 17 residues. From germline, CDR1 is MNHEY and CDR2 SVGAGI. CDR3 amino acids: CASKAGRTGGTSYEQYF. The CDR3 DNA sequence: TGTGCCAGCAAGGCCGGGCGGACAGGGGGAACCTCCTACGAGCAGTACTTC.

Relative to its sample, this clonotype is medium-sized. The chain carries TRBV7-2 and TRBJ1-5; perhaps TRBD1 as D (5 bases). Germline V lookup: CDR1 SGHTA, CDR2 FQGNSA. The CDR3 sequence is 14 residues long. Between the trimmed V and J ends, which lost 5 bases and 3 bases, there was a span of 11 bases. CDR3 nucleotide sequence: TGTGCCAGCAGCAACCGGGACTACAATCAGCCCCAGCATTTT. Translated: CASSNRDYNQPQHF.